The next 10 T cell receptor beta chains were all read from a single sample in a study of cytomegalovirus exposure and HLA in healthy donors. Some clones are missing from TCRdb's copy, which holds only in-frame ones; the method was immunoSEQ multiplex PCR. The data hold some 200,000 clones, with around 90% observed a single time. The sequencing input was PBMCs. The receptors come from a woman aged 18-29 years in good health and CMV-seronegative.

The rearrangement joins TRBV28 to TRBJ2-1; 8 bases align to TRBD1. V lost 4 bases and J lost 2; bases outside the gene matches: 13. The CDR3 spans 18 residues. CDR1 is MDHEN, CDR2 SYDVKM, per germline. CDR3 sequence: CASSSVRARQGTYNEQFF. In DNA form, the CDR3 reads TGTGCCAGCAGTTCGGTTAGAGCCCGACAGGGGACCTACAATGAGCAGTTCTTC.

This chain connects TRBV29-1 to TRBJ2-3; no firm D call. V was cut by 6 bases and J by 1 base, with 14 bases left in between. Germline CDR1 and CDR2: SQVTM and ANQGSEA. The CDR3 spans 14 residues. The CDR3 DNA sequence: TGCAGCGTAACGACCGGCCGGGGCACAGATACGCAGTATTTT. It codes for CSVTTGRGTDTQYF.

The rearrangement joins TRBV9 to TRBJ2-5; tentatively, D is TRBD1 (6 bases). The germline V gene encodes CDR1 SGDLS and CDR2 YYNGEE. Trimming removed 0 bases at V and 0 bases at J, with 12 bases between. The CDR3 has 16 amino acids. In nucleotides, the CDR3 is TGTGCCAGCAGCGTAGGTGGACAGCTGTACCAAGAGACCCAGTACTTC. Its protein is CASSVGGQLYQETQYF.

This rearrangement joins TRBV10-1 to TRBJ1-1; no firm D call. Germline V gene lookup returns CDR1 WNHNN and CDR2 SYGVQD (reference sequence). The CDR3 covers 13 residues. Deletions cut 4 bases from V and 6 bases from J, with 12 bases between. CDR3 in amino acids: CASSGLGSAEAFF. The DNA of the CDR3 is TGCGCCAGCAGTGGTCTAGGCAGCGCTGAAGCTTTCTTT.

The gene calls are TRBV4-1 and TRBJ2-4; tentative D call: TRBD2 (6 bases). The CDR3 is made up of 15 amino acids. Germline lookup yields CDR1 MGHRA and CDR2 YSYEKL. Between the trimmed V and J ends, which lost 4 bases and 7 bases, there was a span of 17 bases. The CDR3 coding sequence is TGCGCCAGCAGCCCCGGATGGGAGGAGGAGAACATTCAGTACTTC. Translation: CASSPGWEEENIQYF.

The chain joins TRBV7-2 to TRBJ1-5; D perhaps matches TRBD1 (5 bases). This CDR3 comprises 14 residues. V lost 4 bases and J 4 bases, leaving 11 bases between the germline ends. CDR1 is SGHTA and CDR2 is FQGNSA in the germline V gene. CDR3 sequence (DNA): TGTGCCAGCAGCTCGGGACTACCAAATCAGCCCCAGCATTTT. The encoded protein is CASSSGLPNQPQHF.

The rearrangement links TRBV4-1 to TRBJ1-2; no reliable D call. Germline V gene lookup returns CDR1 MGHRA and CDR2 YSYEKL. V lost 4 bases, J lost 0 bases, and 9 bases lay in between. CDR3 length: 14 residues. The CDR3 protein is CASSLTDANYGYTF. CDR3 bases: TGCGCCAGCAGCCTAACAGACGCTAACTATGGCTACACCTTC.

This chain joins TRBV28 and TRBJ2-1, with D perhaps TRBD2 (5 bases). The CDR3 extends over 11 amino acids. The V end was cut by 9 bases, the J end by 11 bases, with 14 bases between. Per germline, CDR1 MDHEN and CDR2 SYDVKM. The CDR3 protein is CASSPGDKQFF. The CDR3 DNA is TGTGCCAGTTCCCCCGGGGATAAGCAGTTCTTC. Based on the CDR3 plus reference TRBV28 and TRBJ2-1, the full variable domain is DVKVTQSSRYLVKRTGEKVFLECVQDMDHENMFWYRQDPGLGLRLIYFSYDVKMKEKGDIPEGYSVSREKKERFSLILESASTNQTSMYLCASSPGDKQFFGPGTRLTVL.

This clone showed up just a few times. This chain joins TRBV19 and TRBJ2-7; D is ambiguous. Deletions cut 4 bases from V and 3 bases from J, with 10 bases between. The CDR3 is made up of 13 amino acids. CDR1 and CDR2 from the germline V gene are LNHDA and SQIVND (reference sequence). CDR3 loop: CASSTDAIYEQYF. The DNA of the CDR3 is TGTGCCAGTAGTACCGATGCTATCTACGAGCAGTACTTC. Variable domain in full (rest from reference TRBV19 and TRBJ2-7): DGGITQSPKYLFRKEGQNVTLSCEQNLNHDAMYWYRQDPGQGLRLIYYSQIVNDFQKGDIAEGYSVSREKKESFPLTVTSAQKNPTAFYLCASSTDAIYEQYFGPGTRLTVT.

The chain is built from TRBV2 and TRBJ2-7; 7 bases match TRBD1. This CDR3 is 17 amino acids long. Trimming removed 2 bases from V and 2 bases from J; junction bases left unmatched: 12. CDR1 is SNHLY, CDR2 FYNNEI, per germline. The CDR3 DNA reads TGTGCCAGCAGTGAATTACCTCCGGGACAGATCACCTACGAGCAGTACTTC. It specifies CASSELPPGQITYEQYF.